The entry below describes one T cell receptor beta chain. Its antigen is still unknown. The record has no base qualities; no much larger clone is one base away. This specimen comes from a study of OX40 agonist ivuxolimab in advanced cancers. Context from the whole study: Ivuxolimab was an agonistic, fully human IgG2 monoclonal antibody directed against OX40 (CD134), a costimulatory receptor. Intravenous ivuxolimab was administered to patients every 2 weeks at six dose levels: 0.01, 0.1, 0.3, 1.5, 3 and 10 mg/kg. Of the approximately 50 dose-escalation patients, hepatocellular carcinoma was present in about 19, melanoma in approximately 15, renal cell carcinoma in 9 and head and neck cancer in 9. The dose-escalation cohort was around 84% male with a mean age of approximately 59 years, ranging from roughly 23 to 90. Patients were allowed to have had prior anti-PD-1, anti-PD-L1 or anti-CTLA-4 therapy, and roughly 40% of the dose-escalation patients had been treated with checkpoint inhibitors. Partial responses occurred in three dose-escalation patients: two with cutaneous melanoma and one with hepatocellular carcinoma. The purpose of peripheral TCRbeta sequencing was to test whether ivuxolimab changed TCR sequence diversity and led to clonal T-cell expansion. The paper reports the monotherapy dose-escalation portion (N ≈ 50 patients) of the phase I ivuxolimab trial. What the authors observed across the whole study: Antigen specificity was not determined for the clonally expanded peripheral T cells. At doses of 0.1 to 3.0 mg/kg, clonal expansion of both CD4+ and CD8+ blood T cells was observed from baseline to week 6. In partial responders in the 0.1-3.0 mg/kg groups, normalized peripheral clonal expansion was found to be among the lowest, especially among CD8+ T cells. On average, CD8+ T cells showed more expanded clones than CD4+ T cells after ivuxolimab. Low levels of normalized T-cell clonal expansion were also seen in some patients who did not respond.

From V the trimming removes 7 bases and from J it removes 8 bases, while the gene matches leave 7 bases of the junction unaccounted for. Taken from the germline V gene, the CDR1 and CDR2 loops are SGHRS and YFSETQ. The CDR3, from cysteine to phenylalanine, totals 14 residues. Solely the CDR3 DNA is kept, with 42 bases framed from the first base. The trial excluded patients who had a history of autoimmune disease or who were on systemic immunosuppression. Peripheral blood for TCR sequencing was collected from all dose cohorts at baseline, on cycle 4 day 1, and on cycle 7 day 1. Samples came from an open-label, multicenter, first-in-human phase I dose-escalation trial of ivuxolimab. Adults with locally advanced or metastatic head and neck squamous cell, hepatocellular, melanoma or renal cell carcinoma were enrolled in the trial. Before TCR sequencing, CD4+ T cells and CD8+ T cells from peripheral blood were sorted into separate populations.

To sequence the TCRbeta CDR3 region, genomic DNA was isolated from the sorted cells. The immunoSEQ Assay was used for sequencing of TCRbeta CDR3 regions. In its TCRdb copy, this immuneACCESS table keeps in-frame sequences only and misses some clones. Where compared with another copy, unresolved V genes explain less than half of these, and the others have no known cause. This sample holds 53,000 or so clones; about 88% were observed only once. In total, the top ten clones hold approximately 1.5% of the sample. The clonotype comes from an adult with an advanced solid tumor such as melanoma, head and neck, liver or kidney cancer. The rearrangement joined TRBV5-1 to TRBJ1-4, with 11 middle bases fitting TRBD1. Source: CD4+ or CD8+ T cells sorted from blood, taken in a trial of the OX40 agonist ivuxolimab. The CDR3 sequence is CASRTGGAGEKLFF. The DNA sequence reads TGCGCCAGCCGGACAGGGGGCGCTGGGGAAAAACTGTTTTTT.